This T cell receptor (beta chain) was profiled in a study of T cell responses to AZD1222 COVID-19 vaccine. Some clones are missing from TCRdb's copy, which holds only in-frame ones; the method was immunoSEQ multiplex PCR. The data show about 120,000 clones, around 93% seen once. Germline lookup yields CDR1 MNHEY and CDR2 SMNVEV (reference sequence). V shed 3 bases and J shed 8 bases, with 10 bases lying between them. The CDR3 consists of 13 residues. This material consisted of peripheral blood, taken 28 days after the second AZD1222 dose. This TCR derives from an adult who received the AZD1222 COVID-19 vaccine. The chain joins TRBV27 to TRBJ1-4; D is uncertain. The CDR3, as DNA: TGTGCCAGCAGTTTCCGTGGTCTCGAAAAACTGTTTTTT. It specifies CASSFRGLEKLFF.